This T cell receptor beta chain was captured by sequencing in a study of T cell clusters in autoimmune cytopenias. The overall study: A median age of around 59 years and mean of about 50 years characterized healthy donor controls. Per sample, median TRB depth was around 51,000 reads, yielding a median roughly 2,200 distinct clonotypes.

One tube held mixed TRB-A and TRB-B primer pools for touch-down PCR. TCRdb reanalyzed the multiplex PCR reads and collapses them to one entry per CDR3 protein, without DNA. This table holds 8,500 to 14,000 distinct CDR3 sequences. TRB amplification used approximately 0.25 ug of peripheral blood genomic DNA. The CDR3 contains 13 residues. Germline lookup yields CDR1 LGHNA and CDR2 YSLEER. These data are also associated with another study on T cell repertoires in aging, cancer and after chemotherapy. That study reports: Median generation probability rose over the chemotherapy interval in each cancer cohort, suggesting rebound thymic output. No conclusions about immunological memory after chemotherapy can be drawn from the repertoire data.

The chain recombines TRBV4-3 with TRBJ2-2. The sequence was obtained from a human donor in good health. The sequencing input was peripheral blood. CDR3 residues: CASSQDLTGELFF.